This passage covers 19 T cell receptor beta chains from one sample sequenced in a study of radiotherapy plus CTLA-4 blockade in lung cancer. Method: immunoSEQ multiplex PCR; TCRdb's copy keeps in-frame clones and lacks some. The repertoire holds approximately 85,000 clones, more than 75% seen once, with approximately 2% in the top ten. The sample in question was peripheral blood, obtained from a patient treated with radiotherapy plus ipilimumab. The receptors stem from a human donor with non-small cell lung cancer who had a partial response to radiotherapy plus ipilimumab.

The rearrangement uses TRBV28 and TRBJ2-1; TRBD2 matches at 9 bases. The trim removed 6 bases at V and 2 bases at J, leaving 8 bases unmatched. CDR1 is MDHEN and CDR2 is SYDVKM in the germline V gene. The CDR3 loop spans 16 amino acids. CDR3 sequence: CASSPLAGPTYNEQFF. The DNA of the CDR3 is TGTGCCAGCAGCCCCCTAGCGGGACCCACCTACAATGAGCAGTTCTTC.

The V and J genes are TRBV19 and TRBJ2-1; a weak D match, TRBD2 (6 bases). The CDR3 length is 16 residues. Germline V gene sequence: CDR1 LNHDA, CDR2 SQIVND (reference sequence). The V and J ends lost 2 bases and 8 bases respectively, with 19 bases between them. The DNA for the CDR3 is TGTGCCAGTAGTATACGCTCGGGAGTCGGAATCGATGAGCAGTTCTTC. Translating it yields CASSIRSGVGIDEQFF. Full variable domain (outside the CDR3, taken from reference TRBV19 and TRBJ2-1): DGGITQSPKYLFRKEGQNVTLSCEQNLNHDAMYWYRQDPGQGLRLIYYSQIVNDFQKGDIAEGYSVSREKKESFPLTVTSAQKNPTAFYLCASSIRSGVGIDEQFFGPGTRLTVL.

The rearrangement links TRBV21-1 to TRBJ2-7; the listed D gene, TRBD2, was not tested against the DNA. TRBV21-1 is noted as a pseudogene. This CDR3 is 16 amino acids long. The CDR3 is CASSSKEREGLEEQYV. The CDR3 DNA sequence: TGTGCCAGCAGCTCAAAGGAGAGGGAGGGCCTAGAAGAGCAGTACGTC.

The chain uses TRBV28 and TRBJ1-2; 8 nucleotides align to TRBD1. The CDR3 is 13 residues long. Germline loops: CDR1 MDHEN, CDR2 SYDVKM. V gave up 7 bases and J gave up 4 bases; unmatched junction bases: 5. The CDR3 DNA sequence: TGTGCCAGCACCCCCGGACAGGGCTATGGCTACACCTTC. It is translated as CASTPGQGYGYTF.

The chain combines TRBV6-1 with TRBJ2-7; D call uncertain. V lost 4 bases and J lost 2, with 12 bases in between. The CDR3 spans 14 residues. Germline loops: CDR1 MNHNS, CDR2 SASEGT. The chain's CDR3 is CASSGTVPPYEQYF. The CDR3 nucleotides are TGTGCCAGCAGTGGAACAGTCCCTCCCTACGAGCAGTACTTC.

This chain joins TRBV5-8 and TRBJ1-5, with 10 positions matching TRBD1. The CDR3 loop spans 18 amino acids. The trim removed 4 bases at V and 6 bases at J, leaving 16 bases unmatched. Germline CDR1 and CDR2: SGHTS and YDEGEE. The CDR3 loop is CASSTDRGLLSMTQPQHF. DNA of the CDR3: TGTGCCAGCAGCACCGACAGGGGGCTGTTATCTATGACTCAGCCCCAGCATTTT.

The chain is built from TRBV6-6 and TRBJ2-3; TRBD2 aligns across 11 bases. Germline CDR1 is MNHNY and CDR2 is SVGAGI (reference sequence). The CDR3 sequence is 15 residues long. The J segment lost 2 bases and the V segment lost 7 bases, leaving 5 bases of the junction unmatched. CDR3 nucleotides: TGTGCCAGCACCCTAGCGGGGGGCGCCACAGATACGCAGTATTTT. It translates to CASTLAGGATDTQYF.

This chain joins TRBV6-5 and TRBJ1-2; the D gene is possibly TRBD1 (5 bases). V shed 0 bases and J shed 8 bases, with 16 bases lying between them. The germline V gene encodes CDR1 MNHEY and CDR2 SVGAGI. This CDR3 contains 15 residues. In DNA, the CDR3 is TGTGCCAGCAGTTACTCTCCCAGCCGGGGGGACGGCTACACCTTC. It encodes CASSYSPSRGDGYTF.

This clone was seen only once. The DNA of the CDR3 is TGTGCCAGTAGTATATCGAAGGGAGTCAACACTGAAGCTTTCTTT. This translates into CASSISKGVNTEAFF. The chain is built from TRBV19 and TRBJ1-1; D remains ambiguous. Deletions cut 2 bases from V and 2 bases from J, with 12 bases between. Germline loops: CDR1 LNHDA, CDR2 SQIVND (reference sequence). The CDR3 has 15 residues.

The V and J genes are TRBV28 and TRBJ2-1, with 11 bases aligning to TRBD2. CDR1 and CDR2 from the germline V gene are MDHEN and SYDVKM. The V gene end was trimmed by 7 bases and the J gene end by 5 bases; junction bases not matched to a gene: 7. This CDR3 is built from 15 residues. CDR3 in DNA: TGTGCCAGCAACCCGGGACTAGCGGTAGACAATGAGCAGTTCTTC. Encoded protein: CASNPGLAVDNEQFF.

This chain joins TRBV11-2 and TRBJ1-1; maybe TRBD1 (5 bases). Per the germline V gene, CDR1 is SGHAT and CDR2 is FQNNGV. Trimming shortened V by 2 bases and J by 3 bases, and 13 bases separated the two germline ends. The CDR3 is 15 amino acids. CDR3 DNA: TGTGCCAGCAGCTTACTGGAGGGGACGGACACTGAAGCTTTCTTT. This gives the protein CASSLLEGTDTEAFF. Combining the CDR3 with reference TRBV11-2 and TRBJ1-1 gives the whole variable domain EAGVAQSPRYKIIEKRQSVAFWCNPISGHATLYWYQQILGQGPKLLIQFQNNGVVDDSQLPKDRFSAERLKGVDSTLKIQPAKLEDSAVYLCASSLLEGTDTEAFFGQGTRLTVV.

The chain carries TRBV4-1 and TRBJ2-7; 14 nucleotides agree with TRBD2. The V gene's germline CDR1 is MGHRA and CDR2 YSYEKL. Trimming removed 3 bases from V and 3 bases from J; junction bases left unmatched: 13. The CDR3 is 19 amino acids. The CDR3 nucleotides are TGCGCCAGCAGCCATAGACGGGGGACTAGCGGGAGCTCCATCTACGAGCAGTACTTC. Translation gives CASSHRRGTSGSSIYEQYF.

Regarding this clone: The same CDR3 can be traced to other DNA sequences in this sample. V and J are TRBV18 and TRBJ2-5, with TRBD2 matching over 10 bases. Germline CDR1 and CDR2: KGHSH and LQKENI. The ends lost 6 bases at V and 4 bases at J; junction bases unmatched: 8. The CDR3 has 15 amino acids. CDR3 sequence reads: CASSLRTSGGETQYF. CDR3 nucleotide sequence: TGTGCCAGCTCGCTGAGGACTAGCGGCGGAGAGACCCAGTACTTC.

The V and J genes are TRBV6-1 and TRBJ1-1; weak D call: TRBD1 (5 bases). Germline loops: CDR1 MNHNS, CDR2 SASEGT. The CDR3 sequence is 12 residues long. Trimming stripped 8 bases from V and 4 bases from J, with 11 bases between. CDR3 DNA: TGTGCCAGCTCGGGGGATGTCACTGAAGCTTTCTTT. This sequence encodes CASSGDVTEAFF.

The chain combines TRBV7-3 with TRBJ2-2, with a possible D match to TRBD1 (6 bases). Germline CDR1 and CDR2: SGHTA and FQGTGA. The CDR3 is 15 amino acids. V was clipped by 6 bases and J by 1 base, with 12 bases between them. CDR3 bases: TGTGCCAGCAGTGGGGTACAGGGGAACACCGGGGAGCTGTTTTTT. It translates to CASSGVQGNTGELFF.

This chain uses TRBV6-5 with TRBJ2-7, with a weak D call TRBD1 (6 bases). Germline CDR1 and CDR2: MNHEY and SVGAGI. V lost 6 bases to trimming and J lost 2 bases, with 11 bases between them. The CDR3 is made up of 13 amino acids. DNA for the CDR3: TGTGCCAGCAGGGACAGTGGGGCCTACGAGCAGTACGTC. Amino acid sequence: CASRDSGAYEQYV.

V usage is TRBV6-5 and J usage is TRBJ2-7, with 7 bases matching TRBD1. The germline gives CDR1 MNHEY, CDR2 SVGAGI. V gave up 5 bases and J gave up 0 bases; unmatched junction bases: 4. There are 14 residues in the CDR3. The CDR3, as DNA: TGTGCCAGCAGTCCCAGGGGGAGCTCCTACGAGCAGTACTTC. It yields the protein CASSPRGSSYEQYF.

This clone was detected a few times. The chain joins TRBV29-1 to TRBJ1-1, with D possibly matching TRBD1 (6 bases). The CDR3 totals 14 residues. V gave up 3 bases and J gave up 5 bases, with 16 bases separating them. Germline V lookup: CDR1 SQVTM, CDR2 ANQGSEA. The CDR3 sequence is CSVETQGRGTEAFF. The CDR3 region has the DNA TGCAGCGTTGAGACTCAGGGGAGGGGGACTGAAGCTTTCTTT.

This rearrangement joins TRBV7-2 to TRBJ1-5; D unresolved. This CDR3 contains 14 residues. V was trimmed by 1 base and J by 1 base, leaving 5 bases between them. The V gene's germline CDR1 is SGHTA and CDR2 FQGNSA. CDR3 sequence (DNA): TGTGCCAGCAGCTTAGAAGCCAGCAATCAGCCCCAGCATTTT. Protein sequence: CASSLEASNQPQHF.